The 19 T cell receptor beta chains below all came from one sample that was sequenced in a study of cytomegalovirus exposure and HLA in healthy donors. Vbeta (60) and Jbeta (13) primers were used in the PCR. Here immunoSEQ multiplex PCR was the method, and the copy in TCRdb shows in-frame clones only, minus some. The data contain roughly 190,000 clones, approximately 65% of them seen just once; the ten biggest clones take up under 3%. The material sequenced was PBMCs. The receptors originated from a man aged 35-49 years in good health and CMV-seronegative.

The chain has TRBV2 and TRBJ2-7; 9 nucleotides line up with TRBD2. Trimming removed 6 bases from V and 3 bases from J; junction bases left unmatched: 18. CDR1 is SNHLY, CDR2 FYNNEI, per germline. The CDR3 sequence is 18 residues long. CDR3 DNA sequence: TGTGCCAGCAGCACACCTCTAGCGGGGATCTCCGGGTTCTACGAGCAGTACTTC. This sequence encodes CASSTPLAGISGFYEQYF.

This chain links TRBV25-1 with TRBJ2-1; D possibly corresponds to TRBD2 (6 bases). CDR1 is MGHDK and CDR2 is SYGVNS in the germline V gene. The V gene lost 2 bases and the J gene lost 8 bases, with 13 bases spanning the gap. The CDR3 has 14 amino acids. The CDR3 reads CASSEREQRHEQFF. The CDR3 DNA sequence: TGTGCCAGCAGTGAACGGGAGCAAAGGCATGAGCAGTTCTTC.

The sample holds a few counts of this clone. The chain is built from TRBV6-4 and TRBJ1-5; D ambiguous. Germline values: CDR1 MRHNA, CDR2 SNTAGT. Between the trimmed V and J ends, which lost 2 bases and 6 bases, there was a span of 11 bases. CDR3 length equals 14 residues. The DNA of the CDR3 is TGTGCCAGCAGTGACCGAGACAACAGTCAGCCCCAGCATTTT. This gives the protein CASSDRDNSQPQHF.

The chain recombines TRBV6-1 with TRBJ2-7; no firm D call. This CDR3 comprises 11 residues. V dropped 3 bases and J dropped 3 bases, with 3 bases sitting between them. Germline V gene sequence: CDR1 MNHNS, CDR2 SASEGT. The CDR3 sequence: CASSDNYEQYF. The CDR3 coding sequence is TGTGCCAGCAGTGACAACTACGAGCAGTACTTC.

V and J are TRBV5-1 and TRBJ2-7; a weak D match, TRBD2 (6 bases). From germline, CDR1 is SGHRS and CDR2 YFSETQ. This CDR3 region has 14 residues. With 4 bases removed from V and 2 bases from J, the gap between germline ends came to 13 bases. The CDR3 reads CASSPTSSAYEQYF. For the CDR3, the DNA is TGCGCCAGCAGCCCGACGTCTAGCGCCTACGAGCAGTACTTC.

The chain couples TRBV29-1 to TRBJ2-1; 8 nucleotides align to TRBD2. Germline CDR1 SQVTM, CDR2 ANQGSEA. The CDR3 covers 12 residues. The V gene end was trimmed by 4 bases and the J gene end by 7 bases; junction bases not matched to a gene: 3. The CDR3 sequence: CSVGSGINEQFF. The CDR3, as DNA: TGCAGCGTTGGTAGCGGGATAAATGAGCAGTTCTTC.

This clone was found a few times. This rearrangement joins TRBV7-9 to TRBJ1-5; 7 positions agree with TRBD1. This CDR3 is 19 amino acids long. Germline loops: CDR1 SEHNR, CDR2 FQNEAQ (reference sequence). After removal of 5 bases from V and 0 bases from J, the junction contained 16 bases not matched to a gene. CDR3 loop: CASSHYSQGSLASNQPQHF. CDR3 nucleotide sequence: TGTGCCAGCAGCCATTACTCACAGGGGAGTTTGGCTAGCAATCAGCCCCAGCATTTT.

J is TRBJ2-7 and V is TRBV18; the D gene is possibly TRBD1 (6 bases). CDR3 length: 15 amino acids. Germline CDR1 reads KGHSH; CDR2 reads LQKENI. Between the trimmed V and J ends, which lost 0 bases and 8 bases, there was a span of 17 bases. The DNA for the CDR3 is TGTGCCAGCTCACCACCGAGTTGGACAGAGTACAAGCAGTACTTC. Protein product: CASSPPSWTEYKQYF.

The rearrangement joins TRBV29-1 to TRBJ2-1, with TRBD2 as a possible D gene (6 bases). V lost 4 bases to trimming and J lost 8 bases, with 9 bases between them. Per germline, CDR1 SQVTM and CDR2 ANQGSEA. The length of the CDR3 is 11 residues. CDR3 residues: CSVGSGDEQFF. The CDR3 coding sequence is TGCAGCGTTGGATCGGGAGATGAGCAGTTCTTC.

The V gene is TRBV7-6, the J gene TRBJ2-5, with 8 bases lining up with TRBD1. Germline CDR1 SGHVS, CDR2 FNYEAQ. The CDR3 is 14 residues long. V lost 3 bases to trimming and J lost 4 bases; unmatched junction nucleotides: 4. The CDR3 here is CASSLWTGRETQYF. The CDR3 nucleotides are TGTGCCAGCAGCTTGTGGACAGGGAGAGAGACCCAGTACTTC.

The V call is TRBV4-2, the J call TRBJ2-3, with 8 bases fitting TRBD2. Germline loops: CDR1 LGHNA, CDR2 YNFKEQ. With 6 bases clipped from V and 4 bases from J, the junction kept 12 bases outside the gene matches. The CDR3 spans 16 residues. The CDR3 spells CASRFAESGSADTQYF. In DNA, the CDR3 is TGTGCCAGCAGGTTCGCGGAGAGCGGGAGCGCAGATACGCAGTATTTT.

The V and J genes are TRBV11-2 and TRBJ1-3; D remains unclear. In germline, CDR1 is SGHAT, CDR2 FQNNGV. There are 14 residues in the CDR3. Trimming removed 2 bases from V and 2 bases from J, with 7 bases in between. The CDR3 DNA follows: TGTGCCAGCAGCTTATTCACAGCTGGAAACACCATATATTTT. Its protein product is CASSLFTAGNTIYF.

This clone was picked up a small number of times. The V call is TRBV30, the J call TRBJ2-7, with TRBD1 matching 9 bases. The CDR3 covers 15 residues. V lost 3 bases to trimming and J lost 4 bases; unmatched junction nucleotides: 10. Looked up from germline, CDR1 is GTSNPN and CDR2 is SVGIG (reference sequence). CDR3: CAWSADRGILYEQYF. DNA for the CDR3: TGTGCCTGGAGCGCTGACAGGGGGATACTGTACGAGCAGTACTTC.

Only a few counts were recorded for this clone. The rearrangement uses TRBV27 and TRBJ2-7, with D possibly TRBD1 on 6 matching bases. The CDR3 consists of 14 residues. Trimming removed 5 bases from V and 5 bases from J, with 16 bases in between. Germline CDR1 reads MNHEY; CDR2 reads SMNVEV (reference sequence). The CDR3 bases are TGTGCCAGCAGTCCAGGGGTGGGGACACACGAGCAGTACTTC. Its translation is CASSPGVGTHEQYF.

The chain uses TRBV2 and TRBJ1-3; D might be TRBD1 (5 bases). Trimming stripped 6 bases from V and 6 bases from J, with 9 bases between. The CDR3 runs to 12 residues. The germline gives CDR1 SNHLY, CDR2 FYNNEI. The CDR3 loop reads CASSREVNTIYF. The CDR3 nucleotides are TGTGCCAGCAGCAGGGAGGTAAACACCATATATTTT. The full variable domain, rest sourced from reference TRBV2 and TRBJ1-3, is EPEVTQTPSHQVTQMGQEVILRCVPISNHLYFYWYRQILGQKVEFLVSFYNNEISEKSEIFDDQFSVERPDGSNFTLKIRSTKLEDSAMYFCASSREVNTIYFGEGSWLTVV.

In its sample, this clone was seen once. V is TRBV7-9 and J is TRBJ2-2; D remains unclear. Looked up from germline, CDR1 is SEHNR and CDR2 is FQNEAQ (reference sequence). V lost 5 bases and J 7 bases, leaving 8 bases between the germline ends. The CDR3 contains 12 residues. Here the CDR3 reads CASSTSDGELFF. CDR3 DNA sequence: TGTGCCAGCAGCACCAGTGACGGGGAGCTGTTTTTT.

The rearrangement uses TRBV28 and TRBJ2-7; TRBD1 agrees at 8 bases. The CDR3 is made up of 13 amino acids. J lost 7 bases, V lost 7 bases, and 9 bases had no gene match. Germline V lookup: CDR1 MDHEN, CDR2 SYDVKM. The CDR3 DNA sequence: TGTGCCAGCACCCTGACAGGGGTTGGGGAGCAGTACTTC. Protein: CASTLTGVGEQYF.

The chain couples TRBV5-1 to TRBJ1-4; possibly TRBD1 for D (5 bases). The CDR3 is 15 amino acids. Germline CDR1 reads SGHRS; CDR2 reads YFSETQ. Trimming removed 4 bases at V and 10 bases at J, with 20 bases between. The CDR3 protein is CASSADRQGLAKLFF. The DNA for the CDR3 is TGCGCCAGCAGCGCAGATCGTCAGGGCTTGGCAAAACTGTTTTTT.

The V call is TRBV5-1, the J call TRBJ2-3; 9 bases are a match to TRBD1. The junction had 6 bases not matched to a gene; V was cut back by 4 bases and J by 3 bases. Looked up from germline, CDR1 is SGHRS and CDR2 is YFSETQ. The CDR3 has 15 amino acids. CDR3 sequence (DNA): TGCGCCAGCAGCATAGGACAGGGGCGGACAGATACGCAGTATTTT. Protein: CASSIGQGRTDTQYF.